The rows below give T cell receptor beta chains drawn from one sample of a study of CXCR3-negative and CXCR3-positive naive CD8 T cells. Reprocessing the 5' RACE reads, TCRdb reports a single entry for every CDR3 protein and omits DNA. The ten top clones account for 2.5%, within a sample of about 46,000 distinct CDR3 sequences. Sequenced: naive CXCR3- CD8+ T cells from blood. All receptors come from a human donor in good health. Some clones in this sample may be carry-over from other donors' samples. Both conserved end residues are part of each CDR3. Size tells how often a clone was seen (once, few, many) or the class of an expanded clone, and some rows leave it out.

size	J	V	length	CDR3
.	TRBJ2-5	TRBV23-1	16	CASSPRERERRETQYF
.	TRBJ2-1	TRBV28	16	CASSLGKREVYNEQFF
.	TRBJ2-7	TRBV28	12	CASSSHGYEQYF
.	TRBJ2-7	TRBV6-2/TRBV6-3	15	CASSYVPSGTYEQYF
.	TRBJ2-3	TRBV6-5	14	CASSYSDDTDTQYF
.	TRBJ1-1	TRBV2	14	CASSETVGGTEAFF
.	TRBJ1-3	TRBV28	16	CASSFSPGLNGNTIYF
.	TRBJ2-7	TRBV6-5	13	CASSLHDSYEQYF
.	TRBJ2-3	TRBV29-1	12	CSVEPRADTQYF
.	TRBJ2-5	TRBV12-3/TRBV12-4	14	CASSPTPGQETQYF
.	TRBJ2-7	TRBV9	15	CASSPSHVVSYEQYF
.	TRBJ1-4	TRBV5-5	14	CASSKQGSDEKLFF
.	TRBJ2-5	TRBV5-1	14	CASSLSTAAYEQYF
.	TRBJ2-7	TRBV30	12	CAWRKSNYEQYF
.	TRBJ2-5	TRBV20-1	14	CSADPGHNQETQYF
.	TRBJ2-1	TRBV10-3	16	CAISDPDRGRHNEQFF
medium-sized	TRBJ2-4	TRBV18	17	CASSPNDRESGKNIQYF
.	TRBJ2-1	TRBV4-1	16	CASSQERTSGYNEQLF
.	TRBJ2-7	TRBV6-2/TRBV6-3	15	CASSYSEDRGYEQYF
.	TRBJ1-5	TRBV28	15	CASSSGLYSNQPQHF
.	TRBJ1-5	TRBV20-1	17	CSATARDRPHPDQPQHF
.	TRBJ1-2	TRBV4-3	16	CASSQDRGNLNYGYTF
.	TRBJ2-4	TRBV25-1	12	CASSRAGSIQYF
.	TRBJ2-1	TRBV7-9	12	CASSSLGNEQFF
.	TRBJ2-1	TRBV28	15	CASSYRGLGSDEQFF
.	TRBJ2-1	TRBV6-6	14	CASSPSTGGSSITF
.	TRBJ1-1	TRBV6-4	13	CASSDRDNTEAFF
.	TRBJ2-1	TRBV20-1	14	CSASEPREANEQFF
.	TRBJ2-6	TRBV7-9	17	CASSLTASNSGANVLTF
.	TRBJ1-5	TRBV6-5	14	CASSRGQYNQPQHF
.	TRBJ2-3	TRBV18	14	CASSPAGNTDTQYF
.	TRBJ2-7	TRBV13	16	CASSSVRDKSSYEQYF
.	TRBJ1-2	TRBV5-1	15	CASSSKQGANYGYTF
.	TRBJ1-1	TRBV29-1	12	CSVVGGGTEAFF
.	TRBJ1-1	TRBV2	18	CASSEGLGAVLSYTEAFF
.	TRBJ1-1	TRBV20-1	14	CSANVLGQGDEAFF